This TCR beta chain was obtained from a study of OX40 agonist ivuxolimab in advanced cancers. CDR3 length: 16 amino acids. CDR1 MNHNS and CDR2 SASEGT come from the germline V gene. Trimming removed 0 bases from V and 0 bases from J, with 9 bases in between. Clones were sequenced by immunoSEQ multiplex PCR, and TCRdb holds only the in-frame ones, with some missing. Of around 75,000 clones in the sample, under 90% were seen once. The chain employs TRBV6-1 and TRBJ1-5; D unresolved. The sequence was collected from an adult with an advanced solid tumor such as melanoma, head and neck, liver or kidney cancer. The sequenced sample was CD4+ or CD8+ T cells sorted from blood, obtained in a trial of the OX40 agonist ivuxolimab. The CDR3 DNA sequence: TGTGCCAGCAGTGAAGCTACCCCCTATAGCAATCAGCCCCAGCATTTT. This sequence encodes CASSEATPYSNQPQHF.